This T cell receptor (beta chain) was captured by sequencing in a study of low-dose radiotherapy and immunotherapy resistance in tumors. Study summary: While receiving nivolumab 240 mg every two weeks, patients also received ipilimumab 1 mg/kg every six weeks, both intravenously. Patients took oral aspirin 300 mg daily for four cycles from cycle 1 day 1.

Primers used for first-strand cDNA, a TRAV- and TRBV-specific set, covered both alpha and beta chains. Amplification of TCRs used a constant-region primer and V-primer adapter for roughly 20 PCR cycles. MiXCR, applied by TCRdb to the reads, yields one record per CDR3 protein. The table has about 64,000 distinct CDR3 sequences, more than 20% seen once; the top ten hold about 6.6%. Germline CDR1 MDHEN, CDR2 SYDVKM. V shed 5 bases and J shed 8 bases, with 15 bases lying between them. This CDR3 has 14 amino acids. This clonotype was counted many times. The time point is: before trial treatment. Each patient who was eligible had an advanced solid tumor with no tumor-infiltrating lymphocytes.

This chain joins TRBV28 and TRBJ1-4, with D possibly being TRBD1 (5 bases). This receptor was taken from a male donor with rectosigmoid adenocarcinoma. The input for sequencing was PBMCs, taken before treatment. This CDR3 reads CASSTGGPGEKLFF. In nucleotides, the CDR3 is TGTGCCAGCAGTACAGGTGGCCCTGGAGAAAAACTGTTTTTT.